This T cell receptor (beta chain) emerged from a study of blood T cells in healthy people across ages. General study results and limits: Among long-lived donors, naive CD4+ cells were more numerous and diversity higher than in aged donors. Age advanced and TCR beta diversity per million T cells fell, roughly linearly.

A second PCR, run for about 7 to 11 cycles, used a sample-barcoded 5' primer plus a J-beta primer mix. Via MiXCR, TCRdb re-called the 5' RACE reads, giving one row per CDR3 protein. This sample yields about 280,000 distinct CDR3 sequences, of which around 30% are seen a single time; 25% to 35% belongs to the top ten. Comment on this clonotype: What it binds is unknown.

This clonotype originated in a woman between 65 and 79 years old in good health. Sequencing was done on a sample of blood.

The CDR3 spells CASSAWDREAFF. The CDR3 region has the DNA TGTGCCAGCAGTGCCTGGGACAGAGAAGCTTTCTTT. V is TRBV6-2 or TRBV6-3 and J is TRBJ1-1; 7 positions agree with TRBD1. With 5 bases clipped from V and 8 bases from J, the junction kept 5 bases outside the gene matches. The CDR3 has 12 amino acids. Germline V gives CDR1 MNHEY, CDR2 SVGEGT.